The sample holds a few counts of the clone carrying this T cell receptor (beta chain). The antigen remains unidentified. Investigators reverse transcribed all isolated RNA, so they sequenced expressed TCRB transcripts. Repertoires were generated with immunoSEQ multiplex PCR, while TCRdb's copy carries only in-frame clones and drops some. The sample includes 810,000 or so clones, roughly 17% of them seen just once. The CDR3 loop spans 13 amino acids. Germline V gives CDR1 MNHEY, CDR2 SVGAGI. With 7 bases clipped from V and 8 bases from J, the junction kept 8 bases outside the gene matches. The data belong to a study of beta chain features in type 1 diabetes. Study observations and caveats: There was a moderate but significant shortening of TCRB CDR3s in all four CD4+ subsets of Type 1 diabetes patients.

The sequenced sample was naive CD4+ T cells from blood. The source is a woman aged 18-30 years in good health. The J gene is TRBJ2-1, the V gene TRBV6-5, with 7 bases aligning to TRBD1. The CDR3 coding sequence is TGTGCCAGCACCCAGAGACAGGGCGATGAGCAGTTCTTC. This translates into CASTQRQGDEQFF.